The rows below give T cell receptor beta chains drawn from one sample of a study of response to subunit inactivated influenza vaccine. TCRdb analysed the RT-PCR reads with MiXCR anew, one entry per CDR3 protein. The top ten clones hold more than 10% of a sample with around 500,000 distinct CDR3 sequences, roughly 11% of them seen once. Sequences were derived from PBMCs from blood, sampled roughly 48 days after vaccination. The origin of the receptors is a man aged 45-65 years who received an inactivated influenza vaccine. CDR3s include the opening cysteine and the closing phenylalanine or tryptophan. A clone size is listed for some rows: how often the clone was seen (once, few, many), or a class if it is expanded.

size,V,J,CDR3
few,TRBV12-3/TRBV12-4,TRBJ2-7,CASSLLGPYEQYF
.,TRBV30,TRBJ2-7,CAWKGYYEQYF
many,TRBV28,TRBJ2-3,CASRRLAGTDTQYF
few,TRBV27,TRBJ2-1,CASSRLAGYKFSSYNEQFF
few,TRBV29-1,TRBJ2-5,CSVAVSQETQYF
many,TRBV12-3/TRBV12-4,TRBJ2-7,CASSIGTSGTYEQYF
.,TRBV6-2/TRBV6-3,TRBJ2-1,CASRKNALVEQFF
.,TRBV29-1,TRBJ2-7,CSVGQEYEQYF
.,TRBV12-3/TRBV12-4,TRBJ1-2,CASSPGQGAPNYGYTF
.,TRBV24-1,TRBJ2-7,CATSDSGEQYF
.,TRBV28,TRBJ2-2,CASGVGRTTGELFF
few,TRBV6-1,TRBJ1-5,CASSEGGGRNQPQHF
.,TRBV28,TRBJ2-2,CASRRWSLRGANTGELFF
few,TRBV7-2,TRBJ2-5,CASSFQGPPQETQYF